The 3 T cell receptor beta chains listed next were all sequenced from one sample in a study of T cells in Graves' hyperthyroidism and ophthalmopathy. TCR beta CDR3 regions were amplified from RNA transcripts. The TCR CDR3 was amplified in a first-round RT-PCR using the HTBI primer set. TCRdb reprocessed the multiplex PCR reads via MiXCR and lists one record per CDR3 protein. The sample has some 360,000 distinct CDR3 sequences, roughly 14% seen once. Specimen: blood. Receptors originate from a woman aged 55-75 years with Graves' hyperthyroidism.

The genes are TRBV11-2 and TRBJ1-2, with a weak D call TRBD1 (5 bases). Per the germline V gene, CDR1 is SGHAT and CDR2 is FQNNGV. V gave up 3 bases and J gave up 6 bases, with 14 bases separating them. The CDR3 extends over 14 amino acids. The CDR3 DNA follows: TGTGCCAGCAGCTTGGAGGGGTCAGGGAATGGCTACACCTTC. This translates into CASSLEGSGNGYTF.

In this sample, this clonotype turned up many times. This chain joins TRBV5-8 and TRBJ2-5; D not certain. With 5 bases removed from V and 5 bases from J, the gap between germline ends came to 13 bases. In germline, CDR1 is SGHTS, CDR2 YDEGEE. CDR3 size: 13 residues. CDR3 amino acids: CASRRTVGETQYF. CDR3 nucleotides: TGTGCCAGCAGACGGACGGTCGGGGAGACCCAGTACTTC.

This clonotype appeared many times. The V gene is TRBV2, the J gene TRBJ1-1; no reliable D call. CDR1 and CDR2 from the germline V gene are SNHLY and FYNNEI. The V and J ends lost 4 bases and 6 bases respectively, with 9 bases between them. The CDR3 totals 12 residues. DNA of the CDR3: TGTGCCAGCAGTGGATGGGTGGCTGAAGCTTTCTTT. Translation gives CASSGWVAEAFF. The whole variable domain, remainder taken from reference TRBV2 and TRBJ1-1, is EPEVTQTPSHQVTQMGQEVILRCVPISNHLYFYWYRQILGQKVEFLVSFYNNEISEKSEIFDDQFSVERPDGSNFTLKIRSTKLEDSAMYFCASSGWVAEAFFGQGTRLTVV.